Given below is one TCR beta chain in context. This CDR3 spans 17 amino acids. Germline trimming cut 2 bases from V and 14 bases from J; bases unmatched to any gene: 19. Germline-derived CDR1 and CDR2 are LNHDA and SQIVND (reference sequence). TCRdb independently ran MiXCR on the reads; one entry per CDR3 protein. The sample holds some 180,000 distinct CDR3 sequences; nearly 9.5% are singletons and the top ten take roughly 5.1%. These data come from a study of T cell repertoires in cytomegalovirus infection. The material sequenced was PBMCs. The V gene is TRBV19, the J gene TRBJ2-1, with TRBD2 matching 9 bases. This clonotype was sampled from a human donor in good health (CMV status not recorded). Some clones in this sample may be carry-over from other donors' samples. The CDR3 coding sequence is TGTGCCAGTAGTATAATTATGCGGTACGAGCGGGGGGCCTTGGAGTTCTTC. This gives the protein CASSIIMRYERGALEFF.